One and the same sample provided the 2 T cell receptor beta chains below, sequenced in a study of long-term antiretroviral therapy in people with HIV. Runs used v3.0 of the immunoSEQ assay and were done at survey level. Repertoires were generated with immunoSEQ multiplex PCR, while TCRdb's copy carries only in-frame clones and drops some. The sample has some 22,000 clones, around 79% seen once. This material consisted of unsorted PBMCs, taken 4.1 years after starting antiretroviral therapy. The receptors were sampled from a woman between 40 and 50 years old with HIV.

V is TRBV9 and J is TRBJ2-3; D possibly corresponds to TRBD2 (7 bases). The CDR3 has 15 amino acids. V lost 6 bases, J lost 2 bases, and 16 bases lay in between. Germline values: CDR1 SGDLS, CDR2 YYNGEE. The CDR3 sequence: CASTLGGGDTDTQYF. Here the CDR3 DNA reads TGTGCCAGCACCCTAGGGGGGGGCGACACAGATACGCAGTATTTT.

The chain employs TRBV11-2 and TRBJ2-3; weak D call: TRBD1 (6 bases). This CDR3 is built from 14 residues. V was clipped by 4 bases and J by 4 bases, with 12 bases between them. In germline, CDR1 is SGHAT, CDR2 FQNNGV. CDR3 sequence reads: CASSSLQGPDTQYF. CDR3 in DNA: TGTGCCAGCAGCTCCCTACAGGGCCCAGATACGCAGTATTTT.